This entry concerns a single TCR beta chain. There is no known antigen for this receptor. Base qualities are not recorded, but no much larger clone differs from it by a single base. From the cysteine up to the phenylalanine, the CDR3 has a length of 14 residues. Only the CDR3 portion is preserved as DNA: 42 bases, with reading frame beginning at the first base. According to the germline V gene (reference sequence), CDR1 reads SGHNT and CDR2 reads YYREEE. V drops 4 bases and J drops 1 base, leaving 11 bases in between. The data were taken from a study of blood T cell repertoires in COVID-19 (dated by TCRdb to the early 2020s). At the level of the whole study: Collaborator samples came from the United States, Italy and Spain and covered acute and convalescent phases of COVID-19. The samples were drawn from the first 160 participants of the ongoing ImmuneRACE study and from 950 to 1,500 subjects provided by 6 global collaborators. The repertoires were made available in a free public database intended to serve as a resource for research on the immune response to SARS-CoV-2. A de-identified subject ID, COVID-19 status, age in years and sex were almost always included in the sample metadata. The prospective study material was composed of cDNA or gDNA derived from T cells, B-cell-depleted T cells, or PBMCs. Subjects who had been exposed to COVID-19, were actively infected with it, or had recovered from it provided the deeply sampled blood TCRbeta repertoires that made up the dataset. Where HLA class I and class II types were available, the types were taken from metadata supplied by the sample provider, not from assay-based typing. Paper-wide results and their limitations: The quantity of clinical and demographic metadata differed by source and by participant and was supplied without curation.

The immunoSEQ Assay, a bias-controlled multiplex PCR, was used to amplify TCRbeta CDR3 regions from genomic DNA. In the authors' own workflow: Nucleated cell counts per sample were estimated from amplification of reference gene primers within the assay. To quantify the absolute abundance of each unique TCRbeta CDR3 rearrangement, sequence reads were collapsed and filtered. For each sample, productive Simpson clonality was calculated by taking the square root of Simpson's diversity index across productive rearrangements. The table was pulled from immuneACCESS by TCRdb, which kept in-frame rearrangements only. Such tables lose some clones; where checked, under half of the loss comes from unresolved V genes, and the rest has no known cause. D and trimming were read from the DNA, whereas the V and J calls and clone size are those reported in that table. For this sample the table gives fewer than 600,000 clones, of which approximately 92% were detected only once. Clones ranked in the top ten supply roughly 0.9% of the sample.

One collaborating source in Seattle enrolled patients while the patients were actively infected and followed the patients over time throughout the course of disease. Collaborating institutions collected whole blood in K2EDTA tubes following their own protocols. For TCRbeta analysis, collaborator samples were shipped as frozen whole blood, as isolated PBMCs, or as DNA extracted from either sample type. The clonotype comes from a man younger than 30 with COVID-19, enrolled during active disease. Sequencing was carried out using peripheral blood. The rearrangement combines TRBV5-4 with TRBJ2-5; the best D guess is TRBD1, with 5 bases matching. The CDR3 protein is CASSPAGPQETQYF. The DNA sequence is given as TGTGCCAGCAGCCCAGCAGGGCCCCAAGAGACCCAGTACTTC.